This TCR beta chain was obtained from a study of blood T cell repertoires in COVID-19 (dated by TCRdb to the early 2020s). The study in broad terms: Recovered participants in ImmuneRACE Cohort 3 were defined by two consecutive negative NP/OP PCR tests, clearance by a healthcare professional, or resolution of symptoms. The repertoires were released in a freely available public database meant as a resource for research on the immune response to SARS-CoV-2. The collaborator samples originated in the United States, Italy and Spain and spanned the acute and convalescent phases of COVID-19. Samples were obtained from the ongoing ImmuneRACE study (first 160 participants) and from some 1,200 subjects provided by 6 global collaborators. Sample metadata almost always included a de-identified subject ID, COVID-19 status, age in years and sex. The dataset comprised deeply sampled blood TCRbeta repertoires from subjects exposed to, actively infected with, or recovered from COVID-19. Where available, HLA class I and class II types were obtained from metadata supplied by the sample provider rather than from assay-based typing. The material from the prospective study consisted of cDNA or gDNA derived from T cells, B-cell-depleted T cells, or PBMCs.

Enrolling through a virtual design, the prospective study's participants ranged in age from roughly 18 to 89 years and lived across some 23 United States geographic areas. To assign participants to cohorts, the prospective study relied on clinical history that participants themselves reported in a screening survey and a study questionnaire. Each participant in the prospective study had whole blood, serum and a nasopharyngeal or oropharyngeal swab collected by mobile phlebotomists. Participants in the prospective study had the option to provide additional blood draws and questionnaires over a roughly two-month period. Blood samples from the prospective study were shipped frozen or at room temperature prior to DNA extraction. TCRbeta CDR3 regions were amplified from genomic DNA by means of the immunoSEQ Assay, a bias-controlled multiplex PCR. As for the original processing: The number of nucleated cells in each sample was estimated from the amplification of reference gene primers within the assay. Sequence reads were collapsed and filtered to measure the absolute abundance of every unique TCRbeta CDR3 rearrangement. For each sample, productive Simpson clonality was calculated as the square root of Simpson's diversity index over productive rearrangements. TCRdb provides this immuneACCESS table in a form limited to in-frame rearrangements. Some clones are lacking; in checked studies, under half of them reflect an unresolved V gene, and why the rest are absent is not known. That table supplies the V and J calls and clone size; D and trimming were determined from the DNA. The sample table records roughly 340,000 clones; about 90% of these occur just once. Approximately 1.9% of the sample comes from the top ten.

From the cysteine through the phenylalanine, the CDR3 covers 14 amino acids. Just CDR3 DNA is preserved here, 42 bases in frame from base 1. Sequences SGHTA (CDR1) and FQGNSA (CDR2) are obtained from the germline V gene. V was cut back by 1 base and J by 1 base, leaving a gap of 7 bases between them. Turning to this clone: Its antigen is currently not known. The sample holds no much larger clone one base away, and base qualities are not on file.

What the research found in general, with its limitations: The quantity of clinical and demographic metadata differed by source and by participant and was supplied without curation.

The chain was built from TRBV7-2 and TRBJ1-2; TRBD1 is perhaps the D gene, given 5 matching bases. Sequenced: PBMCs or T cells enriched from blood (not recorded which). This sequence was found in a man aged 35 to 55 in a cohort exposed to, infected with or recovered from COVID-19 (not recorded which). This receptor has the CDR3 CASSLGTINYGYTF. The bases are TGTGCCAGCAGCTTAGGGACAATTAACTATGGCTACACCTTC.